This TCR beta chain derives from a study of vaccination and CD4 T cells after COVID-19. The overall study: Across the group, participants received two doses of either BNT162b2 or mRNA-1273 vaccine. Overlapping spike peptides served as the stimulus for the cells. These peptides came from SARS-CoV-2 and from the common cold coronaviruses HCoV-NL63, HCoV-OC43 and HCoV-229E. Controls used CEFX viral epitopes (positive), HIV-1 Nef peptides (negative), or no peptide.

Treatment noted: roughly 10-day PBMC culture with coronavirus spike peptide pools or control peptides (ViraFEST assay). According to the study, CD4+ T cells from the unexposed donor were gathered ahead of the COVID-19 pandemic (2011-2018). Four cold-coronavirus spikes, along with SARS-CoV-2 S/N, were used to probe unexposed-donor CD4+ T cells, cells permitting. Sequencing of the DNA from cultured CD4+ T cells was carried out with the Oncomine TCR Beta short-read assay. The template was genomic DNA from cultured CD4+ T cells. Each CDR3 protein gets one entry after TCRdb re-called the PCR reads with MiXCR. The sample holds fewer than 10,000 distinct CDR3 sequences, about 32% seen once. With 1 base clipped from V and 2 bases from J, the junction kept 2 bases outside the gene matches. Germline V gives CDR1 LGHNA, CDR2 YNFKEQ. This CDR3 is built from 16 residues. This clonotype has only a few counts. Its matching antigen is unknown.

The chain carries TRBV4-2 and TRBJ1-5; 10 bases are a match to TRBD1. The sample was CD4+ T cells from blood, cultured in vitro. This receptor was taken from a human donor in good health. The CDR3 DNA is TGTGCCAGCAGCCAAGGCGGGACAGGGGGCAATCAGCCCCAGCATTTT. It codes for CASSQGGTGGNQPQHF.